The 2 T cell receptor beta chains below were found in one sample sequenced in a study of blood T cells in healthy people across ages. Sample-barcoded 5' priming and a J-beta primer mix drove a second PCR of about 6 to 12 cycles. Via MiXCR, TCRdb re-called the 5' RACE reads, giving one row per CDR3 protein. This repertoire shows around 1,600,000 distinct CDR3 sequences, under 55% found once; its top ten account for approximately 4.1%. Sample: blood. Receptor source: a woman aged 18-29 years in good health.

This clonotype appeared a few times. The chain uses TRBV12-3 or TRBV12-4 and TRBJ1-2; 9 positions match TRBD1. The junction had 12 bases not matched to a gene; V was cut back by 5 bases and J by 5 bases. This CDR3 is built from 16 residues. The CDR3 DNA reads TGTGCCAGCAGTCCCTCAGTAAGGGGACAGGGATATGGCTACACCTTC. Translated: CASSPSVRGQGYGYTF.

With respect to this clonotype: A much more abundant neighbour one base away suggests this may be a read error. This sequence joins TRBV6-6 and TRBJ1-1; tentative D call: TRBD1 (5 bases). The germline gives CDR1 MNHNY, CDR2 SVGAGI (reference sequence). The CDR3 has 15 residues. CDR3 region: CTSTIQGDRGTEAFF. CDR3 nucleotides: TGTACCAGCACAATTCAGGGCGACCGGGGCACTGAAGCTTTCTTT.